These 2 T cell receptor beta chains came from one sample sequenced in a study of response to subunit inactivated influenza vaccine. TCRdb reprocessed the RT-PCR reads with MiXCR, giving one entry per CDR3 protein. The sample has 300,000 to 350,000 distinct CDR3 sequences, over 20% seen once. This specimen was PBMCs from blood, taken 21 months after vaccination. All receptors come from a man in his fifties or sixties who received an inactivated influenza vaccine.

This chain joins TRBV11-2 and TRBJ2-2; TRBD2 matches at 7 bases. The CDR3 spans 17 residues. V gave up 0 bases and J gave up 6 bases; unmatched junction bases: 10. Per germline, CDR1 SGHAT and CDR2 FQNNGV. Here the CDR3 DNA reads TGTGCCAGCAGCTTAGAAGCGGGGTGGGGTGTAGCCGGGGAGCTGTTTTTT. It yields the protein CASSLEAGWGVAGELFF.

The chain recombines TRBV29-1 with TRBJ1-4; D remains unclear. Trimming stripped 6 bases from V and 3 bases from J, with 8 bases between. The CDR3 runs 12 residues. The V gene's germline CDR1 is SQVTM and CDR2 ANQGSEA. In DNA form, the CDR3 reads TGCAGCGTCCGGCTTGCTAATGAAAAACTGTTTTTT. Translation: CSVRLANEKLFF.